The present T cell receptor (beta chain) was sequenced within a study of cytomegalovirus exposure and HLA in healthy donors. The PCR made use of 60 Vbeta and 13 Jbeta primers. TCRdb keeps only in-frame clones here, not all; method: immunoSEQ multiplex PCR. The sample includes under 65,000 clones. Regarding this clone: Its antigen is undetermined.

General study findings and limits: Later analysis suggested most CMV-associated TCR beta chains were HLA-restricted. The authors excluded some V segments, including TRBV6-2 and TRBV6-3, as indistinguishable.

The CDR3 totals 14 residues. Germline V lookup: CDR1 SGHTA, CDR2 FQGTGA. Trimming removed 5 bases at V and 2 bases at J, with 11 bases between. The source material was PBMCs. The receptor was derived from a woman aged 35 to 49 in good health and CMV-seronegative. The V call is TRBV7-3, the J call TRBJ2-3, with a tentative D call TRBD2 (5 bases). CDR3 in amino acids: CASSLGVSTDTQYF. The DNA of the CDR3 is TGTGCCAGCAGCCTCGGGGTGTCCACAGATACGCAGTATTTT.